This TCR beta chain was observed in a study of T-cell memory formation after mild COVID-19. This CDR3 is 14 amino acids long. V trimming: 4 bases; J trimming: 7 bases; junction bases outside the gene matches: 5. Germline CDR1 SGHTA, CDR2 FQGNSA. This clonotype was detected a few times. TCRdb re-called the 5' RACE reads with MiXCR, one entry per CDR3 protein. Of under 250,000 distinct CDR3 sequences listed, approximately 9% are singletons. This TCR derives from a young man who had mild COVID-19 (a few samples of this study predate the infection). Cell type and time point are not known. J is TRBJ1-4 and V is TRBV7-2; TRBD1 matches at 8 bases. Input material: PBMCs or a T cell subset sorted from them (not recorded which). CDR3 amino acids: CASSSGGGREKLFF. CDR3 bases: TGTGCCAGCAGCTCAGGGGGCGGGCGTGAAAAACTGTTTTTT. Complete variable domain (other parts from reference TRBV7-2 and TRBJ1-4): GAGVSQSPSNKVTEKGKDVELRCDPISGHTALYWYRQSLGQGLEFLIYFQGNSAPDKSGLPSDRFSAERTGGSVSTLTIQRTQQEDSAVYLCASSSGGGREKLFFGSGTQLSVL.